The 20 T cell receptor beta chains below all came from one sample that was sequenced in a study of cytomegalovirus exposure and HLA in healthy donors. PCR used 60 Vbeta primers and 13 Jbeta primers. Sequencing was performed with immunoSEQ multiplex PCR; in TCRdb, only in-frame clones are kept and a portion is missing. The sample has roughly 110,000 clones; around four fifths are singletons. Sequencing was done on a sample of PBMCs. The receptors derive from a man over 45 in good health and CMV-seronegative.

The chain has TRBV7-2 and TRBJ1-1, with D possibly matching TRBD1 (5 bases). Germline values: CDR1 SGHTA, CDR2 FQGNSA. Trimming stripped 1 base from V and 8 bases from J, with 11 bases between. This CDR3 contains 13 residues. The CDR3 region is CASSLGRQREAFF. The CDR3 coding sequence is TGTGCCAGCAGCTTAGGGAGACAGAGAGAAGCTTTCTTT.

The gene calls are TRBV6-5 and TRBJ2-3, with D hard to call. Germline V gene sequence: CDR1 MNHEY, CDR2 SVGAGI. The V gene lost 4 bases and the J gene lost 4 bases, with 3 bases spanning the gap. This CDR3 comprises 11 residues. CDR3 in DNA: TGTGCCAGCAGTTCGGCAGATACGCAGTATTTT. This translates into CASSSADTQYF.

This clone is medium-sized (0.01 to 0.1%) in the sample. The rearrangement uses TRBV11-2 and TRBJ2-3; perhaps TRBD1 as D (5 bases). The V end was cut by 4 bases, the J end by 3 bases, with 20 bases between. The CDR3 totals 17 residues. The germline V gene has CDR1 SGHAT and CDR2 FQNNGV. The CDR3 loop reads CASSSDTWAAGTDTQYF. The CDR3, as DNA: TGTGCCAGCAGCTCCGATACTTGGGCGGCAGGGACAGATACGCAGTATTTT.

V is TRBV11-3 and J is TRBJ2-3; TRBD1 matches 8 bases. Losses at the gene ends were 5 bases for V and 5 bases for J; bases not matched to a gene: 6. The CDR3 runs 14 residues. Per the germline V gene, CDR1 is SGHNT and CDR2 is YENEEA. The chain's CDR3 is CASSKTGAGDTQYF. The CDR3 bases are TGTGCCAGCAGCAAGACAGGGGCGGGAGATACGCAGTATTTT.

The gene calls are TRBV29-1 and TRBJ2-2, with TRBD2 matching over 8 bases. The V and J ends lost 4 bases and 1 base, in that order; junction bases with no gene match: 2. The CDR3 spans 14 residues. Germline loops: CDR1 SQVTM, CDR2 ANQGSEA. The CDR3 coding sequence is TGCAGCGTTGGTAGCGGGGTGAACACCGGGGAGCTGTTTTTT. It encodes CSVGSGVNTGELFF.

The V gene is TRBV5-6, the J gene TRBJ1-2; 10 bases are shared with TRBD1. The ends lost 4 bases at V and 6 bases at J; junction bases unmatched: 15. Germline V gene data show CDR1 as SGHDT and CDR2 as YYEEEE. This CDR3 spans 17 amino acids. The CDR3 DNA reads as TGTGCCAGCAGCGGAAGACAGGGGGCGCCGGGATCAGATGGCTACACCTTC. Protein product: CASSGRQGAPGSDGYTF.

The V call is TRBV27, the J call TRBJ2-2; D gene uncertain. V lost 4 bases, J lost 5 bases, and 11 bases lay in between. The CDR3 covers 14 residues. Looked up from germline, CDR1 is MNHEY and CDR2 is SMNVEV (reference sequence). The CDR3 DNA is TGTGCCAGCAGTTCCTTAGTGAGGACCGGGGAGCTGTTTTTT. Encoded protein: CASSSLVRTGELFF.

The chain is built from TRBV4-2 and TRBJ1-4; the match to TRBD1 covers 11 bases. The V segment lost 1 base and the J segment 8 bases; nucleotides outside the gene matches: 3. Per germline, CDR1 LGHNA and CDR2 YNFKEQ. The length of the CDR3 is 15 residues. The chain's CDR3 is CASSQAGQGEEKLFF. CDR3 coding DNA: TGTGCCAGCAGCCAAGCGGGACAGGGGGAGGAAAAACTGTTTTTT.

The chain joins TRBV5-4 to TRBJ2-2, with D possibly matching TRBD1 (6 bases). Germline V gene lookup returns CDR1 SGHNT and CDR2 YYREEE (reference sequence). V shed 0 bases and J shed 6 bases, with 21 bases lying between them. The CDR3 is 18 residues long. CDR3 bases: TGTGCCAGCAGCTTGGCCATGATAATTGGGGGCAGAGCCGGGGAGCTGTTTTTT. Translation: CASSLAMIIGGRAGELFF.

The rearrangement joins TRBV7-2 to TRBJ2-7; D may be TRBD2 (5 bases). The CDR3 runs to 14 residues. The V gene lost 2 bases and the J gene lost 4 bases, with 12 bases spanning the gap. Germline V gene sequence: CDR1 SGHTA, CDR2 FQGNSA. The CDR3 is CASSLPRGVYEQYF. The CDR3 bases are TGTGCCAGCAGCTTACCTCGGGGTGTGTACGAGCAGTACTTC.

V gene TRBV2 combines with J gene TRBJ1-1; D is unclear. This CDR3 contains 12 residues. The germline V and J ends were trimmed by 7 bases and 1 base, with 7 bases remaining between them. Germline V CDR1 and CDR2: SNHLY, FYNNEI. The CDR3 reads CASTRENTEAFF. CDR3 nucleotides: TGTGCCAGCACGAGAGAGAACACTGAAGCTTTCTTT. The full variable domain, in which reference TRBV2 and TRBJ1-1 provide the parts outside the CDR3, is EPEVTQTPSHQVTQMGQEVILRCVPISNHLYFYWYRQILGQKVEFLVSFYNNEISEKSEIFDDQFSVERPDGSNFTLKIRSTKLEDSAMYFCASTRENTEAFFGQGTRLTVV.

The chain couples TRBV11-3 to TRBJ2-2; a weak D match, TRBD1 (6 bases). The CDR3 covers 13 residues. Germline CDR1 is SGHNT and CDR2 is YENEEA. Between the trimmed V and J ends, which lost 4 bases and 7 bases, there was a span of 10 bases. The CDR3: CASSSARGGELFF. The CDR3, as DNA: TGTGCCAGCAGCTCAGCCAGGGGCGGGGAGCTGTTTTTT.

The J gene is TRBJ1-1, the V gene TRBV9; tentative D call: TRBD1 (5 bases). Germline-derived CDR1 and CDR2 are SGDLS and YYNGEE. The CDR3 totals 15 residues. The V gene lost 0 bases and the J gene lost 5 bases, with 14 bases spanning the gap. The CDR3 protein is CASSVAPNRGTEAFF. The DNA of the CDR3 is TGTGCCAGCAGCGTAGCTCCCAACCGGGGGACTGAAGCTTTCTTT.

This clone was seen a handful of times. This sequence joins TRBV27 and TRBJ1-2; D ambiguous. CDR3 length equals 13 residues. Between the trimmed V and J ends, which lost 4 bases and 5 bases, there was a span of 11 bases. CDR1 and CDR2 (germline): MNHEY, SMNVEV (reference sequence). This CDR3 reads CASSSGREYGYTF. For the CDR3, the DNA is TGTGCCAGCAGTTCCGGGAGAGAATATGGCTACACCTTC.

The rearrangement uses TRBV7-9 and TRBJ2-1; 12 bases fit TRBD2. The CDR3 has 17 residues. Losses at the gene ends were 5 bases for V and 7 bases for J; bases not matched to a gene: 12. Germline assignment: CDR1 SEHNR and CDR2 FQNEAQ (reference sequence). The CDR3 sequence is CASSPPSPGTSGNEQFF. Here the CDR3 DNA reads TGTGCCAGCAGCCCTCCTAGCCCCGGGACTAGCGGGAATGAGCAGTTCTTC.

The CDR3 DNA sequence: TGCGCCAGCAGCTGGGGACAATCCTATGGCTACACCTTC. It encodes CASSWGQSYGYTF. The chain couples TRBV5-1 to TRBJ1-2; D perhaps matches TRBD1 (6 bases). The CDR3 runs to 13 residues. Trimming left V 3 bases short and J 4 bases short, with 10 bases between. Germline values: CDR1 SGHRS, CDR2 YFSETQ.

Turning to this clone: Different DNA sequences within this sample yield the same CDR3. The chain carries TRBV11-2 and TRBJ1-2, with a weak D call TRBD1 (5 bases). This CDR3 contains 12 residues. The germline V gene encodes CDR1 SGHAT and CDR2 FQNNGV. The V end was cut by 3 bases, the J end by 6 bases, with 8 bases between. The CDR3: CASSLEGDGYTF. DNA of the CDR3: TGTGCCAGCAGCTTGGAAGGGGATGGCTACACCTTC.

CDR3 bases: TGTGCCAGCAGCTTTGGCAGGTTAGATACGCAGTATTTT. Protein sequence: CASSFGRLDTQYF. The chain combines TRBV11-3 with TRBJ2-3, with D hard to call. There are 13 residues in the CDR3. Germline CDR1 reads SGHNT; CDR2 reads YENEEA. Trimming shortened V by 3 bases and J by 5 bases, and 9 bases separated the two germline ends.

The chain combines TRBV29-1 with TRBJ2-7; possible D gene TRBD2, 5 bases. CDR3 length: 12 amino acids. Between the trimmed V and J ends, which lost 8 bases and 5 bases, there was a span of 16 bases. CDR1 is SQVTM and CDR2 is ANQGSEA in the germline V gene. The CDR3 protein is CSPPCKEDEQYV. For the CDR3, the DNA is TGCAGCCCCCCGTGCAAGGAGGACGAGCAGTACGTC.

Written as DNA, the CDR3 is TGTGCCAGCAGGCGCAGCGCTGGACAGAACACTGAAGCTTTCTTT. Its protein is CASRRSAGQNTEAFF. The chain links TRBV6-1 to TRBJ1-1; possibly TRBD1 for D (5 bases). The CDR3 consists of 15 residues. Germline V gene lookup returns CDR1 MNHNS and CDR2 SASEGT. V lost 6 bases and J lost 1, with 15 bases in between.